The rows below give T cell receptor beta chains drawn from one sample of a study of Ad26.COV2.S vaccination and SARS-CoV-2 variants. This table comes from immunoSEQ multiplex PCR, and its TCRdb copy is limited to in-frame clones, with some not included. Found here are around 320,000 clones, 70% to 90% of them singletons; the top ten hold 1.9%. This specimen was peripheral blood, taken in a trial of Ad26.COV2.S vaccine versus placebo. Every receptor here comes from a person aged 18-65 years who received the Ad26.COV2.S COVID-19 vaccine or a placebo. The CDR3 runs from the conserved cysteine through the conserved F or W. D genes are given only for firm matches. A row's size may be missing; if present it is once, few, many or a size class.

V	size	D	length	J	CDR3	DNA
TRBV30	.	.	12	TRBJ1-1	CAWSGGTGEAFF	TGTGCCTGGAGTGGGGGGACGGGTGAAGCTTTCTTT
TRBV27	.	TRBD1	15	TRBJ1-2	CASSPRDRVGYGYTF	TGTGCCAGCAGTCCCCGGGACAGGGTGGGGTATGGCTACACCTTC
TRBV5-4	.	TRBD1	17	TRBJ2-1	CASSTGQGTNSYNEQFF	TGTGCCAGCAGCACCGGACAGGGTACCAACTCCTACAATGAGCAGTTCTTC
TRBV30	.	.	11	TRBJ2-4	CAWIGGNIQYF	TGTGCCTGGATCGGTGGGAACATTCAGTACTTC
TRBV2	.	.	14	TRBJ2-7	CASSEGTLPYEQYF	TGTGCCAGCAGTGAAGGGACCCTCCCCTACGAGCAGTACTTC
TRBV5-5	.	.	15	TRBJ1-1	CASSLALGSYTEAFF	TGTGCCAGCAGCTTGGCCCTGGGTTCGTACACTGAAGCTTTCTTT
TRBV27	.	.	15	TRBJ1-5	CASSSRGVRSQPQHF	TGTGCCAGCAGTAGTAGGGGGGTTCGGAGTCAGCCCCAGCATTTT
TRBV25-1	.	.	14	TRBJ1-1	CASSEGGTNTEAFF	TGTGCCAGCAGTGAAGGGGGGACGAACACTGAAGCTTTCTTT
TRBV5-1	.	TRBD1	16	TRBJ2-5	CASSLGPVQGAETQYF	TGCGCCAGCAGCTTGGGGCCAGTCCAGGGGGCCGAGACCCAGTACTTC
TRBV28	once	.	13	TRBJ1-2	CASIGGAIYGYTF	TGTGCCAGCATCGGGGGCGCTATCTATGGCTACACCTTC
TRBV20-1	.	.	11	TRBJ2-2	CSARVTGELFF	TGCAGTGCTAGAGTAACCGGGGAGCTGTTTTTT
TRBV7-2	.	TRBD2	15	TRBJ2-5	CASSLVQGGPETQYF	TGTGCCAGCAGCTTAGTTCAGGGAGGGCCGGAGACCCAGTACTTC
TRBV20-1	.	.	16	TRBJ2-1	CSASSTEPSSYNEQFF	TGCAGTGCTAGTAGCACGGAGCCAAGCTCCTACAATGAGCAGTTCTTC
TRBV18	.	TRBD1	14	TRBJ2-2	CASSPDRAAGELFF	TGTGCCAGCTCACCTGACAGGGCTGCCGGGGAGCTGTTTTTT
TRBV19	.	TRBD1	13	TRBJ2-1	CASGTGVYNEQFF	TGTGCCAGTGGGACAGGGGTCTACAATGAGCAGTTCTTC
TRBV5-8	.	TRBD1	14	TRBJ2-7	CASSPDRPTYEQYF	TGTGCCAGCAGCCCGGACAGGCCAACCTACGAGCAGTACTTC
TRBV7-2	once	TRBD1	13	TRBJ2-1	CASSRRQGLEQFF	TGTGCCAGCAGCCGCCGACAGGGTCTAGAGCAGTTCTTC
TRBV29-1	.	TRBD1	14	TRBJ2-7	CSVAGGQGSYEQYF	TGCAGCGTCGCAGGGGGACAGGGGTCCTACGAGCAGTACTTC
TRBV5-1	.	TRBD1	12	TRBJ1-2	CASSFDRGGYTF	TGCGCCAGCAGTTTCGACAGGGGTGGCTACACCTTC
TRBV4-1	once	.	17	TRBJ2-2	CASSQDPGDIYTGELFF	TGCGCCAGCAGCCAAGATCCGGGGGACATATACACCGGGGAGCTGTTTTTT
TRBV4-3	few	TRBD1	16	TRBJ1-2	CASSTTGGRGFYGYTF	TGCGCCAGCAGCACTACGGGTGGCAGGGGGTTCTATGGCTACACCTTC
TRBV30	.	.	14	TRBJ2-4	CAFAGGTVKNIQYF	TGTGCCTTCGCCGGCGGGACAGTCAAAAACATTCAGTACTTC
TRBV3-1/TRBV3-2	.	.	14	TRBJ1-5	CASSQQNSNQPQHF	TGTGCCAGCAGCCAACAGAATAGCAATCAGCCCCAGCATTTT
TRBV5-4	few	TRBD1	15	TRBJ1-6	CASSGTGTGGSPLHF	TGTGCCAGCAGCGGTACCGGGACAGGGGGTTCACCCCTCCACTTT
TRBV3-1/TRBV3-2	.	.	11	TRBJ2-7	CASSQVYEQYF	TGTGCCAGCAGCCAAGTCTACGAGCAGTACTTC
TRBV7-2	.	.	14	TRBJ1-1	CASSLASSNTEAFF	TGTGCCAGCAGCTTAGCTAGCTCGAACACTGAAGCTTTCTTT
TRBV5-6	.	.	15	TRBJ1-2	CASSLRGATIYGYTF	TGTGCCAGCAGCCTCCGTGGAGCTACTATCTATGGCTACACCTTC
TRBV5-6	.	TRBD1	17	TRBJ1-2	CASSLGQGAGVGYGYTF	TGTGCCAGCAGCTTGGGGCAGGGGGCCGGTGTAGGGTATGGCTACACCTTC
TRBV7-2	.	TRBD2	15	TRBJ2-3	CASSLGTGRGDTQYF	TGTGCCAGCAGCTTAGGAACGGGGCGGGGGGATACGCAGTATTTT
TRBV7-2	.	.	14	TRBJ2-5	CASASRAVFETQYF	TGTGCCAGCGCCTCGCGTGCCGTCTTTGAGACCCAGTACTTC
TRBV2	.	TRBD2	15	TRBJ2-2	CASSDQVAGIGELFF	TGTGCCAGCAGTGATCAGGTAGCGGGGATCGGGGAGCTGTTTTTT
TRBV5-1	.	.	15	TRBJ1-2	CASSLVGEINYGYTF	TGCGCCAGCAGCTTGGTCGGGGAGATTAACTATGGCTACACCTTC
TRBV15	.	TRBD1	17	TRBJ2-1	CATSRGGTATLYNEQFF	TGTGCCACCAGCAGAGGAGGGACAGCGACCCTCTACAATGAGCAGTTCTTC
TRBV19	once	TRBD1	13	TRBJ1-2	CASRGDRFYGYTF	TGTGCCAGTAGGGGGGACAGGTTCTATGGCTACACCTTC
TRBV28	.	TRBD1	14	TRBJ1-1	CASRDPGTGAEAFF	TGTGCCAGCAGGGACCCCGGGACAGGGGCTGAAGCTTTCTTT
TRBV6-2/TRBV6-3	.	TRBD2	16	TRBJ2-3	CASSQRAGGQTDTQYF	TGTGCCAGCAGTCAAAGGGCGGGGGGGCAGACAGATACGCAGTATTTT
TRBV4-3	.	.	16	TRBJ2-2	CASSQGLARGPGELFF	TGCGCCAGCAGCCAAGGTTTGGCTAGGGGCCCCGGGGAGCTGTTTTTT
TRBV10-3	.	TRBD2	14	TRBJ2-1	CATTLAGGYNEQFF	TGTGCCACGACCTTGGCGGGGGGGTACAATGAGCAGTTCTTC
TRBV2	.	.	14	TRBJ2-5	CASSDGREQETQYF	TGTGCCAGCAGTGACGGCAGGGAGCAAGAGACCCAGTACTTC
TRBV5-4	.	.	15	TRBJ1-2	CASSSPGPTNYGYTF	TGTGCCAGCAGCTCCCCCGGACCTACTAACTATGGCTACACCTTC
TRBV7-9	.	.	15	TRBJ1-2	CASSSPRSPFYGYTF	TGTGCCAGCAGCTCCCCGCGCAGTCCCTTCTATGGCTACACCTTC
TRBV7-2	.	.	16	TRBJ1-4	CASSLGAYPPYEKLFF	TGTGCCAGCAGCTTAGGTGCTTATCCCCCTTATGAAAAACTGTTTTTT
TRBV10-2	.	TRBD1	16	TRBJ1-6	CASRETGTNYNSPLHF	TGCGCCAGCAGAGAGACAGGGACAAACTATAATTCACCCCTCCACTTT
TRBV9	.	TRBD2	16	TRBJ2-5	CASSPISRGGQETQYF	TGTGCCAGCAGCCCTATTTCGCGGGGGGGTCAAGAGACCCAGTACTTC
TRBV20-1	.	TRBD1	11	TRBJ1-2	CSAPRQGGYTF	TGCAGTGCTCCAAGACAGGGAGGCTACACCTTC